This entry lists 15 T cell receptor beta chains sequenced from one sample in a study of T cell responses to AZD1222 COVID-19 vaccine. Clones were sequenced by immunoSEQ multiplex PCR, and TCRdb holds only the in-frame ones, with some missing. The sample lists about 120,000 clones, around nine tenths occurring once. Sequences were derived from peripheral blood, sampled on day 0 of AZD1222 vaccination. Receptor source: an adult in good health.

The chain employs TRBV7-6 and TRBJ1-5, with D possibly TRBD1 on 5 matching bases. Germline-derived CDR1 and CDR2 are SGHVS and FNYEAQ. The CDR3 length is 16 residues. V was cut by 5 bases and J by 7 bases, with 21 bases left in between. CDR3 loop: CASSPLSGTGVQPQHF. The CDR3 coding sequence is TGTGCCAGCAGCCCACTTTCCGGGACTGGGGTGCAGCCCCAGCATTTT.

This clone was found once. The chain couples TRBV30 to TRBJ2-1; the D gene is possibly TRBD2 (5 bases). The CDR3 is made up of 14 amino acids. Deletions cut 3 bases from V and 3 bases from J, with 12 bases between. The germline V gene encodes CDR1 GTSNPN and CDR2 SVGIG (reference sequence). The CDR3 region has the DNA TGTGCCTGGAGCTGGGGAGACGACTACAATGAGCAGTTCTTC. Residues: CAWSWGDDYNEQFF.

The genes are TRBV19 and TRBJ2-7; a possible D gene is TRBD2 (6 bases). The germline CDR1 and CDR2 sequences are LNHDA and SQIVND (reference sequence). This CDR3 has 13 residues. V was pared by 1 base and J by 3 bases, with 7 bases between. The CDR3 region is CASSIGTNYEQYF. CDR3 nucleotide sequence: TGTGCCAGTAGTATAGGGACTAACTACGAGCAGTACTTC.

V and J are TRBV15 and TRBJ1-2; D unclear. This CDR3 spans 14 amino acids. Germline V lookup: CDR1 LNHNV, CDR2 YYDKDF (reference sequence). V dropped 0 bases and J dropped 3 bases, with 8 bases sitting between them. The CDR3 here is CATSRDEGYYGYTF. DNA for the CDR3: TGTGCCACCAGCAGAGACGAGGGTTACTATGGCTACACCTTC.

CDR3 in amino acids: CASNFRGGQPQHF. In DNA form, the CDR3 reads TGTGCCAGCAATTTTAGGGGGGGGCAGCCCCAGCATTTT. The rearrangement links TRBV28 to TRBJ1-5; the D gene is possibly TRBD1 (6 bases). The CDR3 spans 13 residues. CDR1 is MDHEN, CDR2 SYDVKM, per germline. Deletions cut 7 bases from V and 7 bases from J, with 14 bases between.

The V and J genes are TRBV4-2 and TRBJ2-1; no clear D gene. Germline lookup yields CDR1 LGHNA and CDR2 YNFKEQ. V gave up 3 bases and J gave up 3 bases, with 15 bases separating them. CDR3 length: 16 residues. CDR3 nucleotide sequence: TGTGCCAGCAGCCAGACGGGCGCCATAAACTACAATGAGCAGTTCTTC. Protein product: CASSQTGAINYNEQFF.

The J gene is TRBJ2-7, the V gene TRBV9; 8 bases are a match to TRBD2. Germline CDR1 and CDR2: SGDLS and YYNGEE. CDR3 length equals 15 residues. V lost 3 bases, J lost 2 bases, and 7 bases stayed unmatched. The CDR3: CASSAREGPAYEQYF. CDR3 DNA sequence: TGTGCCAGCAGCGCCCGGGAGGGCCCCGCCTACGAGCAGTACTTC.

The chain joins TRBV9 to TRBJ2-7, with 7 positions matching TRBD1. The CDR3 length is 15 residues. Germline V lookup: CDR1 SGDLS, CDR2 YYNGEE. Unmatched junction bases numbered 9, after V lost 3 bases and J lost 3 bases. Here the CDR3 DNA reads TGTGCCAGCAGCGCCGACGACAGGGTGGGCTACGAGCAGTACTTC. As protein: CASSADDRVGYEQYF.

CDR3 residues: CSVEGGQAYEQYF. The CDR3 DNA follows: TGCAGCGTTGAAGGTGGACAGGCCTACGAGCAGTACTTC. The chain couples TRBV29-1 to TRBJ2-7, with 7 bases matching TRBD1. The CDR3 loop spans 13 amino acids. Germline CDR1 is SQVTM and CDR2 is ANQGSEA. After removal of 1 base from V and 2 bases from J, the junction contained 2 bases not matched to a gene.

J is TRBJ1-3 and V is TRBV4-2; tentatively, D is TRBD1 (6 bases). The CDR3 extends over 15 amino acids. V shed 1 base and J shed 3 bases, with 10 bases lying between them. Germline CDR1 is LGHNA and CDR2 is YNFKEQ. In nucleotides, the CDR3 is TGTGCCAGCAGCCAAGGACGGACAGTTGGAAACACCATATATTTT. Amino acid sequence: CASSQGRTVGNTIYF.

The chain has TRBV28 and TRBJ1-1; D not certain. The CDR3 covers 15 residues. The V gene lost 4 bases and the J gene lost 10 bases, with 22 bases spanning the gap. Looked up from germline, CDR1 is MDHEN and CDR2 is SYDVKM. The CDR3 sequence is CASSSPVVVPKSAFF. The CDR3 nucleotides are TGTGCCAGCAGTTCCCCGGTAGTTGTCCCTAAGTCAGCTTTCTTT.

The chain employs TRBV7-3 and TRBJ2-1, with D possibly matching TRBD1 (6 bases). Trimming pared 5 bases from V and 9 bases from J, leaving 14 bases between. CDR3 length equals 13 residues. CDR1 is SGHTA, CDR2 FQGTGA, per germline. CDR3 DNA sequence: TGTGCCAGCAGCCTGGCTAGGGGGACTGAGCAGTTCTTC. It translates to CASSLARGTEQFF.

V and J are TRBV2 and TRBJ2-7; D possibly matches TRBD1 or TRBD2 (6 bases each). Looked up from germline, CDR1 is SNHLY and CDR2 is FYNNEI. There are 13 residues in the CDR3. Trimming left V 1 base short and J 6 bases short, with 10 bases between. DNA of the CDR3: TGTGCCAGCAGTGAAGATGGGGGGCTCGAGCAGTACTTC. It codes for CASSEDGGLEQYF.

The J gene is TRBJ2-1, the V gene TRBV5-6, with D possibly being TRBD1 or TRBD2 (7 bases each). This CDR3 has 16 residues. CDR1 and CDR2 from the germline V gene are SGHDT and YYEEEE. Trimming stripped 1 base from V and 0 bases from J, with 11 bases between. This chain's CDR3 is CASSLTRGGSYNEQFF. The CDR3 DNA follows: TGTGCCAGCAGCTTGACCAGGGGGGGCTCCTACAATGAGCAGTTCTTC.

This sequence joins TRBV27 and TRBJ1-4, with a weak D call TRBD1 (6 bases). The length of the CDR3 is 17 residues. V gave up 7 bases and J gave up 0 bases, with 18 bases separating them. Germline V gene lookup returns CDR1 MNHEY and CDR2 SMNVEV (reference sequence). The DNA of the CDR3 is TGTGCCAGCATGGGGGGCAGGGTTGGTGCAACTAATGAAAAACTGTTTTTT. Protein: CASMGGRVGATNEKLFF.